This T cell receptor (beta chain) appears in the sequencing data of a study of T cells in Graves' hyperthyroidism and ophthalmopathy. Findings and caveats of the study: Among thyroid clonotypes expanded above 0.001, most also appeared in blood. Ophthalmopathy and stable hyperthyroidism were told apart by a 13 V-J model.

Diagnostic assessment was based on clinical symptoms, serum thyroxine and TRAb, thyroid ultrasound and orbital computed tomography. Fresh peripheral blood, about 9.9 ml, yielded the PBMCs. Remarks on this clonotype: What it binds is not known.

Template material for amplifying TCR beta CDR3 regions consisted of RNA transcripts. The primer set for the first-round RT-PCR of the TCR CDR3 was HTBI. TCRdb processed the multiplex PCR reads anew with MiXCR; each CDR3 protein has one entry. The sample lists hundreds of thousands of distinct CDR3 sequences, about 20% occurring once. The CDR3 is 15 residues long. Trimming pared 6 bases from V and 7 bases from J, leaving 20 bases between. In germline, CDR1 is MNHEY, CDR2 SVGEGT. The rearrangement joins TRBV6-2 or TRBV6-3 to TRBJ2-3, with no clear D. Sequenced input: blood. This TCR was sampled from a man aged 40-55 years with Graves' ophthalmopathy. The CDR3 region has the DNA TGTGCCAGCAGACCCAGGAGAACCCATCTGAATACGCAGTATTTT. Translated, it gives CASRPRRTHLNTQYF.